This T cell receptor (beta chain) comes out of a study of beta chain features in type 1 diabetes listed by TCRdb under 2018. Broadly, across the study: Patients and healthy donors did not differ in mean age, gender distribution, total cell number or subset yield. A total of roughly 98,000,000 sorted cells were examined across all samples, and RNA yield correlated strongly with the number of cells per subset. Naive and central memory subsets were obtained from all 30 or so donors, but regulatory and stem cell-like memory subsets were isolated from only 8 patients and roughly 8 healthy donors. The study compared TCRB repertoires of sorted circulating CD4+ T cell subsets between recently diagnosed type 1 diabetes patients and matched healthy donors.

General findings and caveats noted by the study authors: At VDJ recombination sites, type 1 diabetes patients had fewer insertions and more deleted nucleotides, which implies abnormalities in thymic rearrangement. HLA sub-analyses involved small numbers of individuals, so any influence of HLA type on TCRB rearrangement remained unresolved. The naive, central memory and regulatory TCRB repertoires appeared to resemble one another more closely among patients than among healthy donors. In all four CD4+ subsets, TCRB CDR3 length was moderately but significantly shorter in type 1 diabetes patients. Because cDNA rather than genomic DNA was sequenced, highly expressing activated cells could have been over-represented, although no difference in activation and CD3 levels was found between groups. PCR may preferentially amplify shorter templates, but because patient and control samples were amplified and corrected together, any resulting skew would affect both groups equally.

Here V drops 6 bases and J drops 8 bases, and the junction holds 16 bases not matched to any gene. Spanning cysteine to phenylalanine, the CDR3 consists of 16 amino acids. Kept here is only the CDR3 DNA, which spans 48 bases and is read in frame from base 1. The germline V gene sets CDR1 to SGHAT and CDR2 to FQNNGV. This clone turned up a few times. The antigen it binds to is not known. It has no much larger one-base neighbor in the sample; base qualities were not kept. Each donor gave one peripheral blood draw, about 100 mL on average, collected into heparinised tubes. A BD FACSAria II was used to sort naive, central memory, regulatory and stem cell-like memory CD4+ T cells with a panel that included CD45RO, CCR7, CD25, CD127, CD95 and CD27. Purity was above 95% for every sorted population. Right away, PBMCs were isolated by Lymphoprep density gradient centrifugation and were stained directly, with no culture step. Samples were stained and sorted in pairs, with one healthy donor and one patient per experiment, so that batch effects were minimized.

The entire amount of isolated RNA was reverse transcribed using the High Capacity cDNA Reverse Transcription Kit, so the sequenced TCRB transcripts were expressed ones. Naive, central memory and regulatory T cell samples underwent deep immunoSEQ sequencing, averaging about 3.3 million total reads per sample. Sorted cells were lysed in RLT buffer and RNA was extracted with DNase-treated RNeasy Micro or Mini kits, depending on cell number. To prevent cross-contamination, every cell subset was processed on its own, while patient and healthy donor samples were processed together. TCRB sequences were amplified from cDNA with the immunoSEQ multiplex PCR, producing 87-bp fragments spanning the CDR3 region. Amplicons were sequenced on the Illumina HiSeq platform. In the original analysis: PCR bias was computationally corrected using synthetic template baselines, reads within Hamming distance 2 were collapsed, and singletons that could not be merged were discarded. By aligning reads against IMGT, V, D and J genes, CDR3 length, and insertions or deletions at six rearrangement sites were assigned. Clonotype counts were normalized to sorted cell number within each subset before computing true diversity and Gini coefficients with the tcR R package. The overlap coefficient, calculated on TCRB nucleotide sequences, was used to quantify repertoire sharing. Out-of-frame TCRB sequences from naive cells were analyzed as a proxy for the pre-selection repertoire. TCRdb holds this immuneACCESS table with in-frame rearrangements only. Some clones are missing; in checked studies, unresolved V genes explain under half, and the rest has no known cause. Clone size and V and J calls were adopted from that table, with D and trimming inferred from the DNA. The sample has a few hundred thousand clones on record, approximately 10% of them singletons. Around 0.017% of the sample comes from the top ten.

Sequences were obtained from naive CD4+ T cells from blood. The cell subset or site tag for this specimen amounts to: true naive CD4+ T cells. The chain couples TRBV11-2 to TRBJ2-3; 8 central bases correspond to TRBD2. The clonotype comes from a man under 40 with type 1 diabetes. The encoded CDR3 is CASSPLSGASDRTQYF. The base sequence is TGTGCCAGCAGTCCCCTTAGCGGGGCAAGCGACCGTACGCAGTATTTT.